This T cell receptor (beta chain) originates from a study of beta chain features in type 1 diabetes. General study points: Among patients with Type 1 diabetes, TCRB CDR3s were moderately but significantly shorter in every one of the four CD4+ subsets. Type 1 diabetes patients showed fewer insertions and more deletions at VDJ junctions.

This clone was detected only a few times. The antigen remains unidentified. Sorted CD4+ subsets: naive, central memory, regulatory, stem cell-like memory (CD45RO/CCR7/CD25/CD127/CD95/CD27 panel). The purity of all sorted populations exceeded 98%. CDR1 is MNHNS, CDR2 SASEGT, per germline. Trimming took off 2 bases at V and 6 bases at J, with 13 bases between the two ends. The CDR3 covers 15 residues. Isolated RNA was reverse transcribed in full, so expressed TCRB transcripts were sequenced. Profiling relied on immunoSEQ multiplex PCR, and the TCRdb table lists in-frame clones only, not all of them. The table shows over 150,000 clones, with around 7.9% occurring only once.

This sequence was found in a man aged 18 to 30 with type 1 diabetes. Sequenced input: central memory CD4+ T cells from blood. The chain is built from TRBV6-1 and TRBJ2-2, with a possible D match to TRBD1 (6 bases). The DNA of the CDR3 is TGTGCCAGCAGTGAATACAGGGCAGGGGCCGGGGAGCTGTTTTTT. Residues: CASSEYRAGAGELFF.